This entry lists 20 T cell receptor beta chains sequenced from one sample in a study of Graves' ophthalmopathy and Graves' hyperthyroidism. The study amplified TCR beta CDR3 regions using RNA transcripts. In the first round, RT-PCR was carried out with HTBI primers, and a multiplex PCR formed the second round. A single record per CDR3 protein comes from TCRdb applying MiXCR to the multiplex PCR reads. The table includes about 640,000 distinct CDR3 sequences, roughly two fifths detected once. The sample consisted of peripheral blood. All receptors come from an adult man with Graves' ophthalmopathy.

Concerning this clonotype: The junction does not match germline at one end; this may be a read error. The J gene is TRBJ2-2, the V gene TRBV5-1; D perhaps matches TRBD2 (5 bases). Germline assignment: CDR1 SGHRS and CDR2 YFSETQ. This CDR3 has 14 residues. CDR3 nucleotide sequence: TGCGCCAGCAGCTTAGCACTGAACACCGGGGAGCTGTATTTT. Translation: CASSLALNTGELYF.

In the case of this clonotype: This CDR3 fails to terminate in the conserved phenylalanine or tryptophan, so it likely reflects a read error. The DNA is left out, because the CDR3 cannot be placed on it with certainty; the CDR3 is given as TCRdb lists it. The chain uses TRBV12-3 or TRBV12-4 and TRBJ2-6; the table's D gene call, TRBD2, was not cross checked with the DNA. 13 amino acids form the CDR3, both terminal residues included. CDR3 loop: CASSKIGTSGRYT.

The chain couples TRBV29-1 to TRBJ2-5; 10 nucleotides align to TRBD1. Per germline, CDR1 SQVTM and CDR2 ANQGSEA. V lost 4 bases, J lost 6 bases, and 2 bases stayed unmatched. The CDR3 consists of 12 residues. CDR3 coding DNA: TGCAGCGTTGGGACAGGGGGGCAGACCCAGTACTTC. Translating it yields CSVGTGGQTQYF.

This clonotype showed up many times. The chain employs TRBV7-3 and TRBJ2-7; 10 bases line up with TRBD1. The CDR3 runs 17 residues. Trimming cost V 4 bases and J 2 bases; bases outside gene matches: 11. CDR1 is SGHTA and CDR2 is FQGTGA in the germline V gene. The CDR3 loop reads CASSWGAPGQGTYEQYF. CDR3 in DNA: TGTGCCAGCAGCTGGGGGGCACCGGGACAGGGGACCTACGAGCAGTACTTC.

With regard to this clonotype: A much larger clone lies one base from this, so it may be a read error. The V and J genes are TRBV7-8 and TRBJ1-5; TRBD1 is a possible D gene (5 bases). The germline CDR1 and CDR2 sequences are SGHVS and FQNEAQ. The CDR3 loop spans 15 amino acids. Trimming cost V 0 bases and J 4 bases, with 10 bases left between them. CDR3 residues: CASSLAQTVNQPQHF. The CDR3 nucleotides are TGTGCCAGCAGCTTAGCCCAGACAGTTAATCAGCCCCAGCATTTT.

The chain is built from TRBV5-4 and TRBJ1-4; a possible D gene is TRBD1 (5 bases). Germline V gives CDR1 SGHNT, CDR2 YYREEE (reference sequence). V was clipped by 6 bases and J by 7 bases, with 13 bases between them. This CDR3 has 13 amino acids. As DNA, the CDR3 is TGTGCCAGCAAGGGCGGGACGGCTGAAAAACTGTTTTTT. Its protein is CASKGGTAEKLFF.

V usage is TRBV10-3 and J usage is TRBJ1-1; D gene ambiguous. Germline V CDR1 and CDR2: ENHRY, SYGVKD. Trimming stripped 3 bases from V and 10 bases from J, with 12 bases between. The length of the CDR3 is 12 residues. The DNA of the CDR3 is TGTGCCATCAGTGACGGCGGGAACAGAGCTTTCTTT. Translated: CAISDGGNRAFF.

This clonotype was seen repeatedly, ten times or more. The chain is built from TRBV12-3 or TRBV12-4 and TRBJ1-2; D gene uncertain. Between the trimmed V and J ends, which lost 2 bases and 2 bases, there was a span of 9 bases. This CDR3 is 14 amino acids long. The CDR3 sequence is CASSLMSVNYGYTF. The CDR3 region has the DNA TGTGCCAGCAGTTTAATGTCCGTGAACTATGGCTACACCTTC.

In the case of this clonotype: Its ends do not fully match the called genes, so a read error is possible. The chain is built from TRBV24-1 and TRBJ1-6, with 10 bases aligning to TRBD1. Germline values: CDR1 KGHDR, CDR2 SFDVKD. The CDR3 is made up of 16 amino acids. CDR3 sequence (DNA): TGTGCCAGCAGTTTCGGCCCCGGGACAGGGGAATCACCCCTCCACTTT. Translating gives CASSFGPGTGESPLHF.

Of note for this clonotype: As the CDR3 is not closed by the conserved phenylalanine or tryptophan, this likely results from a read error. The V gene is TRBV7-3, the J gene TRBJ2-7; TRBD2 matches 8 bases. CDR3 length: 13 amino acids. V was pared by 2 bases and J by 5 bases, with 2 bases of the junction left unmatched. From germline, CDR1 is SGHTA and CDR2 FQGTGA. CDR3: CASSLAGGNEQYL. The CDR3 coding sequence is TGTGCCAGCAGCTTAGCGGGGGGTAACGAGCAGTACCTC.

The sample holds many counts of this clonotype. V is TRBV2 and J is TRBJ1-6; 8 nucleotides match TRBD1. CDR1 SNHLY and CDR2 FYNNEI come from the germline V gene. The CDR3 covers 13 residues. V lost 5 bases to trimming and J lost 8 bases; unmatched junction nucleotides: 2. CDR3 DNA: TGTGCCAGCAGTACAGGGGGGGATTCACCCCTCCACTTT. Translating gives CASSTGGDSPLHF.

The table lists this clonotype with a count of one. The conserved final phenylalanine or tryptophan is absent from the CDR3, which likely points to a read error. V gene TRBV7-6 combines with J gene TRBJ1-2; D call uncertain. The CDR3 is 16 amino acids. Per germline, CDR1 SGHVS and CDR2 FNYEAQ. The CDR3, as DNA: TGTGGCAGCAGCCAAGAATGGGTAGCCGGCCTCTATGGCTACACCTCC. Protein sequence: CGSSQEWVAGLYGYTS.

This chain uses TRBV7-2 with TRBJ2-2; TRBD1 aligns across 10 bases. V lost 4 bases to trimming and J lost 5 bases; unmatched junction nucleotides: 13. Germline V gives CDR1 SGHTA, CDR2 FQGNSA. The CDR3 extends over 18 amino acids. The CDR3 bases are TGTGCCAGCAGCTGGCTCGGGACAGGGGTGCGTGGAACCGGGGAGCTGTTTTTT. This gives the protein CASSWLGTGVRGTGELFF.

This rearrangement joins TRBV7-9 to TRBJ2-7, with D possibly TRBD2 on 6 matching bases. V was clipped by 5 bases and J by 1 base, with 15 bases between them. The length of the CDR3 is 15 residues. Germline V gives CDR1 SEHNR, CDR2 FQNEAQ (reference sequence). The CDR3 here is CASSQGWGESYEQYF. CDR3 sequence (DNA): TGTGCCAGCAGCCAGGGTTGGGGGGAATCCTACGAGCAGTACTTC.

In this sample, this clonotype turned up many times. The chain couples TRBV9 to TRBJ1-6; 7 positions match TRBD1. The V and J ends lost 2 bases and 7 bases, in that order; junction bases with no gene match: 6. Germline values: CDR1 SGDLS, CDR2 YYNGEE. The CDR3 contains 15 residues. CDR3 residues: CASSVLGQSNSPLHF. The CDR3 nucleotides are TGTGCCAGCAGCGTTTTGGGACAGAGCAATTCACCCCTCCACTTT.

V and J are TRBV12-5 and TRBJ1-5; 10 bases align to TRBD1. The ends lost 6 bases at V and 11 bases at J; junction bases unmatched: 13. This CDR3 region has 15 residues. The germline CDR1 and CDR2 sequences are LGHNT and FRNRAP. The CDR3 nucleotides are TGTGCTAGTGGAACCTCGACAGGGGGCGAGGAGACCCAGCATTTT. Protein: CASGTSTGGEETQHF.

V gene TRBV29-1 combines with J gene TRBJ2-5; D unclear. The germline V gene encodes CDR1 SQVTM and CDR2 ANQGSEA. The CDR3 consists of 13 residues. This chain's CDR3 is CSASWGFEETQYF. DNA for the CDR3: TGCAGTGCGAGCTGGGGTTTCGAGGAGACCCAGTACTTC.

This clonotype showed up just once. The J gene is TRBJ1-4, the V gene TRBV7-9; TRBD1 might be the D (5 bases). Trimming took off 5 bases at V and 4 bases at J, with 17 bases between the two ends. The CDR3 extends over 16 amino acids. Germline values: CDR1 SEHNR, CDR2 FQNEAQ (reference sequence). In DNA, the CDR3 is TGTGCCAGCAGCGTTTCGTCGGGACTCAGTAATGAAAAACTGTTTTTT. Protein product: CASSVSSGLSNEKLFF.

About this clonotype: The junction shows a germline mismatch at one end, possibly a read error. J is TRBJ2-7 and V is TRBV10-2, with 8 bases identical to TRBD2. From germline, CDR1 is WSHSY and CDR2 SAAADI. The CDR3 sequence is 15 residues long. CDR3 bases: TGTGCCAGCAGTTACGAAGTAGCGGGGTTATACGAGCAGTACTTC. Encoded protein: CASSYEVAGLYEQYF.

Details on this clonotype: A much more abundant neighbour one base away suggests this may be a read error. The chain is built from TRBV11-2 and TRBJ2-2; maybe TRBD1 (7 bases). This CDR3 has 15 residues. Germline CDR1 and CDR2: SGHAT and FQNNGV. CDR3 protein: CASSLITGVTGGLFF. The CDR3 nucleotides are TGTGCCAGCAGCTTAATAACAGGGGTCACCGGGGGGCTGTTTTTT.